These T cell receptor beta chains were read from a single sample in a study of shared clonotypes between healthy human individuals. Method: immunoSEQ multiplex PCR; TCRdb's copy keeps in-frame clones and lacks some. The sample lists roughly 2,300,000 clones, 85% to 95% occurring once. Sequenced input: naive CD4+ T cells from PBMCs. The receptors derive from a man aged 18-30 years in good health. Some clones in this sample may be carry-over from other donors' samples. Each CDR3 is given with its conserved first and last residue.

v_call: TRBV18; j_call: TRBJ2-2; cdr3_aa: CASSPLTGANTGELFF
v_call: TRBV30; j_call: TRBJ1-6; cdr3_aa: CAWSENSPLHF
v_call: TRBV7-2; j_call: TRBJ2-1; cdr3_aa: CASSRSPPNEQFF
v_call: TRBV27; j_call: TRBJ1-5; cdr3_aa: CASSRRKVGDHQPQHF
v_call: TRBV5-1; j_call: TRBJ2-1; cdr3_aa: CASSFTGPYNEQFF
v_call: TRBV7-9; j_call: TRBJ1-3; cdr3_aa: CASSLNDRGSGDTIYF
v_call: TRBV7-3; j_call: TRBJ2-3; cdr3_aa: CASSFTGGTDTQYF
v_call: TRBV5-6; j_call: TRBJ2-3; cdr3_aa: CASSLSAESTDTQYF
v_call: TRBV7-3; j_call: TRBJ2-3; cdr3_aa: CASSLMASGAISTDTQYF
v_call: TRBV5-1; j_call: TRBJ2-2; cdr3_aa: CASSGTTYTGELFF
v_call: TRBV28; j_call: TRBJ2-1; cdr3_aa: CASKGHPRGGEQFF
v_call: TRBV15; j_call: TRBJ1-2; cdr3_aa: CATSRAPGHPSGYGYTF
v_call: TRBV6-1; j_call: TRBJ2-5; cdr3_aa: CASSFRGETQYF
v_call: TRBV7-8; j_call: TRBJ2-1; cdr3_aa: CASSPRRGEQFF